Presented here are 9 T cell receptor beta chains from one specimen sequenced in a study of cytomegalovirus exposure and HLA in healthy donors. Amplification used 60 Vbeta primers and 13 Jbeta primers. Generated by immunoSEQ multiplex PCR, the TCRdb table keeps only in-frame clones and is missing some. The repertoire holds roughly 150,000 clones, about 80% seen once, with 2.2% in the top ten. The sample consisted of PBMCs. The receptors derive from a man aged 30-40 years in good health and CMV-seronegative.

The V call is TRBV5-1, the J call TRBJ2-5; the match to TRBD2 covers 7 bases. Germline loops: CDR1 SGHRS, CDR2 YFSETQ. The CDR3 is made up of 14 amino acids. The junction had 5 bases not matched to a gene; V was cut back by 2 bases and J by 4 bases. The CDR3 here is CASSLRPGGETQYF. DNA of the CDR3: TGCGCCAGCAGCTTAAGACCGGGAGGAGAGACCCAGTACTTC.

This clone was detected only a few times. CDR3 bases: TGTGCCAGCAGTTATGGAGGCTCCCTAAAATACAATGAGCAGTTCTTC. It yields the protein CASSYGGSLKYNEQFF. V gene TRBV6-5 combines with J gene TRBJ2-1, with D perhaps matching TRBD2 (5 bases). The CDR3 consists of 16 residues. Trimming took off 3 bases at V and 4 bases at J, with 16 bases between the two ends. Germline V gene sequence: CDR1 MNHEY, CDR2 SVGAGI.

V gene TRBV28 combines with J gene TRBJ1-2, with TRBD1 matching 8 bases. This CDR3 is 13 amino acids long. Germline CDR1 is MDHEN and CDR2 is SYDVKM. After removal of 8 bases from V and 8 bases from J, the junction contained 10 bases not matched to a gene. The CDR3 region is CASHYQGARGYTF. The DNA of the CDR3 is TGTGCCAGCCATTATCAGGGGGCGCGGGGCTACACCTTC.

Only one count was recorded for this clone. This same CDR3 is encoded by further DNA sequences in the sample. The chain has TRBV30 and TRBJ2-7; no definite D call. V was trimmed by 0 bases and J by 2 bases, leaving 8 bases between them. Looked up from germline, CDR1 is GTSNPN and CDR2 is SVGIG (reference sequence). The CDR3 consists of 13 residues. CDR3 sequence (DNA): TGTGCCTGGAGTGTAGGCGGTCCCTACGAGCAGTACTTC. Protein product: CAWSVGGPYEQYF.

The V call is TRBV6-5, the J call TRBJ1-4; D might be TRBD1 (5 bases). V lost 4 bases to trimming and J lost 6 bases, with 12 bases between them. The CDR3 sequence is 14 residues long. Germline CDR1 and CDR2: MNHEY and SVGAGI. CDR3 sequence: CASSSLGGDEKLFF. The CDR3 DNA sequence: TGTGCCAGCAGTTCCCTGGGAGGGGATGAAAAACTGTTTTTT.

This clone has a handful of counts. The V call is TRBV6-5, the J call TRBJ1-1; D not resolved. The CDR3 has 11 amino acids. Trimming removed 7 bases at V and 8 bases at J, with 11 bases between. From germline, CDR1 is MNHEY and CDR2 SVGAGI. CDR3 amino acids: CASTSGREAFF. CDR3 DNA: TGTGCCAGCACGTCCGGGAGGGAAGCTTTCTTT.

The chain employs TRBV14 and TRBJ2-7; the D is unclear. The CDR3 extends over 13 amino acids. Trimming pared 2 bases from V and 2 bases from J, leaving 7 bases between. CDR1 and CDR2 (germline): SGHDN, FVKESK. The CDR3 DNA is TGTGCCAGCAGCCAATTGGCGGCCTACGAGCAGTACTTC. It encodes CASSQLAAYEQYF.

This rearrangement joins TRBV5-3 to TRBJ2-1, with 14 bases fitting TRBD2. TRBV5-3 has ORF status, its function being uncertain. This CDR3 spans 16 amino acids. Trimming cost V 4 bases and J 9 bases; bases outside gene matches: 9. The CDR3 spells CARSPRLAGGWGEQFF. The CDR3 DNA reads as TGTGCCAGAAGCCCACGACTAGCGGGAGGGTGGGGTGAGCAGTTCTTC.

The gene calls are TRBV19 and TRBJ2-1, with D possibly being TRBD1 (5 bases). This CDR3 contains 16 residues. V gave up 1 base and J gave up 4 bases, with 14 bases separating them. Per germline, CDR1 LNHDA and CDR2 SQIVND (reference sequence). For the CDR3, the DNA is TGTGCCAGTAGTATAGGAAGTAACAGGAAGTACAATGAGCAGTTCTTC. It translates to CASSIGSNRKYNEQFF. The full variable domain, in which reference TRBV19 and TRBJ2-1 provide the parts outside the CDR3, is DGGITQSPKYLFRKEGQNVTLSCEQNLNHDAMYWYRQDPGQGLRLIYYSQIVNDFQKGDIAEGYSVSREKKESFPLTVTSAQKNPTAFYLCASSIGSNRKYNEQFFGPGTRLTVL.